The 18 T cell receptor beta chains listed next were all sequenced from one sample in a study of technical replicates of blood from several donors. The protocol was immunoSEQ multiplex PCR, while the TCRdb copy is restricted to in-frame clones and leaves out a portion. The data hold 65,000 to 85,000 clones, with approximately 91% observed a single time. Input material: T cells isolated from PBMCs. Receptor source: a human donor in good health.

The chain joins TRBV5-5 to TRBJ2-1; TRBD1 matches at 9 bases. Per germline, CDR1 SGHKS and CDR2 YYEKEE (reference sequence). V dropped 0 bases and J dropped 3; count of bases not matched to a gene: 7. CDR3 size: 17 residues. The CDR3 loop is CASSLEPGQGFYNEQFF. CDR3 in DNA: TGTGCCAGCAGCTTGGAACCGGGACAGGGATTCTACAATGAGCAGTTCTTC.

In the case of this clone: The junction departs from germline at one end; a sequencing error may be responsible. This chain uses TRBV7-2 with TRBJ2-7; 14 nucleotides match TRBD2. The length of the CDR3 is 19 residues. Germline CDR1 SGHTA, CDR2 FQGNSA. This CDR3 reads CASSLGTGAGGTSGRGVEF. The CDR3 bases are TGTGCCAGCAGCCTAGGGACAGGGGCTGGGGGGACTAGCGGGAGAGGAGTAGAATTC.

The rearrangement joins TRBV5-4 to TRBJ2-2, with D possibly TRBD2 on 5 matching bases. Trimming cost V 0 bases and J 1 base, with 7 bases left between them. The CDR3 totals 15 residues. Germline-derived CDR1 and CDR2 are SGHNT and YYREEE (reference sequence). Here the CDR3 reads CASSLVRGNTGELFF. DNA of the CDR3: TGTGCCAGCAGCTTGGTTCGGGGGAACACCGGGGAGCTGTTTTTT.

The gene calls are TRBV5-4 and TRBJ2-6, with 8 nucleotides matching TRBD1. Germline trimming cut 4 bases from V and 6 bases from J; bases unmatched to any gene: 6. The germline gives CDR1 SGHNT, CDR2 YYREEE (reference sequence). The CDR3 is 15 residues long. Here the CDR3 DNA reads TGTGCCAGCAGCCTAACGGGACAGGTGGCCAACGTCCTGACTTTC. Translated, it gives CASSLTGQVANVLTF.

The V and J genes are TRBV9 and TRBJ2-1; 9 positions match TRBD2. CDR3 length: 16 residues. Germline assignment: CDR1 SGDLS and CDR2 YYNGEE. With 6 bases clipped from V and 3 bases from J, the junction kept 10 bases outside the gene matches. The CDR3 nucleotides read TGTGCCAGCACCCCAGCGGGAGGTGACAACTACAATGAGCAGTTCTTC. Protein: CASTPAGGDNYNEQFF.

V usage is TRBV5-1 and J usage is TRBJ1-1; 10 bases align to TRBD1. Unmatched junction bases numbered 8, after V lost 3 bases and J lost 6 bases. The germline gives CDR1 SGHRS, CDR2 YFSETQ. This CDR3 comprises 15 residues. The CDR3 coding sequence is TGCGCCAGCAGCTGGGCTGCCGGACAGGGGGCTGAAGCTTTCTTT. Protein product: CASSWAAGQGAEAFF.

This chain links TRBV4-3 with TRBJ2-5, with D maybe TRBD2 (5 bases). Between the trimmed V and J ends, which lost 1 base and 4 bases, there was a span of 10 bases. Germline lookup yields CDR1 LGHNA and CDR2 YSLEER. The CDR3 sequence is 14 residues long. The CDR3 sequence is CASSQAELVETQYF. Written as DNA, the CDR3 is TGCGCCAGCAGCCAAGCAGAACTAGTAGAGACCCAGTACTTC.

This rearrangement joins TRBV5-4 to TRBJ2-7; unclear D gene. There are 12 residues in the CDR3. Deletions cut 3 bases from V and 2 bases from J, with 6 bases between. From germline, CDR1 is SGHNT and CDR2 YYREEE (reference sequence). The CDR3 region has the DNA TGTGCCAGCAGCTCCGTTCCCTACGAGCAGTACTTC. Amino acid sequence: CASSSVPYEQYF.

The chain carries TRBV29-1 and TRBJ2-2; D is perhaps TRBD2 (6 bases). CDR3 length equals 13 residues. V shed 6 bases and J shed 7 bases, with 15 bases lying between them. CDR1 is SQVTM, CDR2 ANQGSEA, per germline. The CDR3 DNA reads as TGCAGCGTAGGCCTCGGGGGTGTCGGGGAGCTGTTTTTT. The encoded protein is CSVGLGGVGELFF.

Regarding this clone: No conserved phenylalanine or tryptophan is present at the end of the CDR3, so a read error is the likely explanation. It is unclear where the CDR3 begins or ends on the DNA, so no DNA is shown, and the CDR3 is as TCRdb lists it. CDR3 loop: CASSPRGE. The chain recombines TRBV18 with TRBJ2-4; the D call TRBD2 from the table was never checked on the DNA. Germline-derived CDR1 and CDR2 are KGHSH and LQKENI. A total of 8 residues make up the CDR3, ends included.

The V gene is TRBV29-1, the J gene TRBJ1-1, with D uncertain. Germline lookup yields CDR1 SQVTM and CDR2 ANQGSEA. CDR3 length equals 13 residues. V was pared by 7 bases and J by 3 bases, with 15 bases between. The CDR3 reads CSASPIMDTEAFF. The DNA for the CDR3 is TGCAGCGCCTCCCCTATAATGGACACTGAAGCTTTCTTT.

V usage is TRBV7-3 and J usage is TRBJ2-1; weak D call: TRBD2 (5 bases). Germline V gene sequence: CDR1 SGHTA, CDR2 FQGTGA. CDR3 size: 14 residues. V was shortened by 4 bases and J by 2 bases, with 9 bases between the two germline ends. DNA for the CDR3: TGTGCCAGCAGCTCCGGGGAGACCTACAATGAGCAGTTCTTC. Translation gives CASSSGETYNEQFF. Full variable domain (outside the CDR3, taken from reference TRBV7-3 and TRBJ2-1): GAGVSQTPSNKVTEKGKYVELRCDPISGHTALYWYRQSLGQGPEFLIYFQGTGAADDSGLPNDRFFAVRPEGSVSTLKIQRTERGDSAVYLCASSSGETYNEQFFGPGTRLTVL.

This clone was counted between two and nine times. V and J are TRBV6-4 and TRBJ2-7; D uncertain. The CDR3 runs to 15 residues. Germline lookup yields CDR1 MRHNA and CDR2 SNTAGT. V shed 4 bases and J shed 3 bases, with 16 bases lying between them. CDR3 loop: CASSAKRKRLYEQYF. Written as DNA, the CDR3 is TGTGCCAGCAGTGCTAAGAGAAAACGCCTCTACGAGCAGTACTTC.

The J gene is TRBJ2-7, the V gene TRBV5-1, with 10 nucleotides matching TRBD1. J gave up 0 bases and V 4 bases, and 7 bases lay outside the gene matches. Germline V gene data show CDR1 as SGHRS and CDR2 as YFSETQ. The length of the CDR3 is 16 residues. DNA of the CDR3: TGCGCCAGCAGCCCGGGACAGGGGCTGAGCTCCTACGAGCAGTACTTC. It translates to CASSPGQGLSSYEQYF.

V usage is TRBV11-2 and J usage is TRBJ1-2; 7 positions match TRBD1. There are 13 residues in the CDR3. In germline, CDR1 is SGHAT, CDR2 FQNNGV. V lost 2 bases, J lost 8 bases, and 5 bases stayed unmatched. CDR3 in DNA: TGTGCCAGCAGCTTACACCCCAGGGGGGGCTACACCTTC. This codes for CASSLHPRGGYTF.

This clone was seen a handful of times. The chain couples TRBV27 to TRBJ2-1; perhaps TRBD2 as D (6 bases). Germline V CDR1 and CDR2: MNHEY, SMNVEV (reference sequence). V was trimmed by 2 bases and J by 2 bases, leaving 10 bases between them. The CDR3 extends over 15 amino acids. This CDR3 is CASSLTGVPYNEQFF. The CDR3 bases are TGTGCCAGCAGTTTAACGGGAGTGCCCTACAATGAGCAGTTCTTC.

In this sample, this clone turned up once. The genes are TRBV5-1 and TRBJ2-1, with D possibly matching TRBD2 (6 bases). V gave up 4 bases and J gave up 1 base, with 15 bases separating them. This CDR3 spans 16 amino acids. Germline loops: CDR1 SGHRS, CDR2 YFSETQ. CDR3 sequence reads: CASSENSGLSYNEQFF. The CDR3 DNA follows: TGCGCCAGCAGCGAGAATAGCGGTTTGTCCTACAATGAGCAGTTCTTC.

The CDR3 spells CASSMGQVPYEQYF. CDR3 DNA sequence: TGTGCCAGTAGTATGGGGCAGGTCCCCTACGAGCAGTACTTC. The chain joins TRBV19 to TRBJ2-7; TRBD1 is a possible D gene (5 bases). CDR3 length: 14 residues. Per the germline V gene, CDR1 is LNHDA and CDR2 is SQIVND (reference sequence). V was clipped by 3 bases and J by 2 bases, with 11 bases between them.